The 20 T cell receptor beta chains given below trace back to one sample, sequenced in a study of human T cells and chemical hapten exposure. Time point here: pre-sensitization, week 0. Treatment of the sample: therapeutic diphenylcyclopropenone sensitization with weekly scalp DPC. Before extraction, the whole blood was not fractionated, and total RNA was taken from it. In TCRdb, the RACE reads were re-called with MiXCR into one record per CDR3 protein. The data contain approximately 50,000 distinct CDR3 sequences, 9.6% of them singletons. Source: whole blood, taken in connection with sensitization to the hapten diphenylcyclopropenone (DPC). The receptors were gathered from a woman younger than 45 with alopecia areata. Some clones in this sample may be carry-over from other donors' samples.

This clonotype was counted a few times. The rearrangement uses TRBV5-1 and TRBJ1-1; D gene unclear. Trimming left V 1 base short and J 2 bases short, with 6 bases between. The CDR3 has 13 residues. Germline CDR1 is SGHRS and CDR2 is YFSETQ. The chain's CDR3 is CASSLTFNTEAFF. The CDR3 DNA reads TGCGCCAGCAGCTTGACATTTAACACTGAAGCTTTCTTT.

V is TRBV6-6 and J is TRBJ2-7; maybe TRBD1 (6 bases). The CDR3 totals 14 residues. V lost 2 bases and J lost 4, with 12 bases in between. The germline V gene has CDR1 MNHNY and CDR2 SVGAGI (reference sequence). Here the CDR3 reads CASSYVQGQYEQYF. CDR3 sequence (DNA): TGTGCCAGCAGTTACGTCCAGGGGCAATACGAGCAGTACTTC.

To note about this clonotype: A much larger clone differs by one base, so this may be a read error. The rearrangement joins TRBV12-3 or TRBV12-4 to TRBJ2-6; no definite D call. V was cut by 3 bases and J by 0 bases, with 6 bases left in between. The CDR3 is 15 residues long. CDR3 nucleotides: TGTGCCAGCAGTTTGTTGTGCTCTGGGGCCAACGTCCTGACTTTC. It encodes CASSLLCSGANVLTF.

The sample holds many counts of this clonotype. This sequence joins TRBV12-3 or TRBV12-4 and TRBJ1-5; D gene ambiguous. Trimming took 3 bases from V and 11 from J, leaving 17 bases between them. The CDR3 spans 14 residues. The CDR3 DNA reads as TGTGCCAGCAGTTTCCGATGGACCTCTACTGCCCAGCATTTT. Protein sequence: CASSFRWTSTAQHF.

The rearrangement links TRBV13 to TRBJ1-1; D is ambiguous. Trimming shortened V by 2 bases and J by 7 bases, and 11 bases separated the two germline ends. The CDR3 spans 13 residues. Germline lookup yields CDR1 PRHDT and CDR2 FYEKMQ (reference sequence). The CDR3 nucleotides read TGTGCCAGCAGCTTAAGAGGGCCGGTTGAAGCTTTCTTT. This translates into CASSLRGPVEAFF.

This clonotype was detected a few times. The chain couples TRBV27 to TRBJ2-7, with 10 bases identical to TRBD2. Germline V CDR1 and CDR2: MNHEY, SMNVEV (reference sequence). V shed 10 bases and J 2 bases; nucleotides not matched to a gene: 14. The CDR3 contains 16 residues. In DNA form, the CDR3 reads TGTGCCACTTCATATGGGTCTAGCGGGGGAACCTACGAGCAGTACTTC. Translation gives CATSYGSSGGTYEQYF.

V usage is TRBV21-1 and J usage is TRBJ2-4. TRBV21-1 is a pseudogene. This CDR3 spans 16 amino acids. This chain's CDR3 is CASSKVIRLAKNIQYF. CDR3 in DNA: TGTGCCAGCAGCAAAGTCATTCGACTAGCCAAAAACATTCAGTACTTC.

This clonotype showed up many times. CDR3 in amino acids: CATSRDWEGEETQYF. The CDR3 region has the DNA TGTGCCACCAGCAGAGATTGGGAAGGGGAAGAGACCCAGTACTTC. The rearrangement uses TRBV15 and TRBJ2-5; D may be TRBD1 (5 bases). Trimming removed 0 bases at V and 3 bases at J, with 11 bases between. Germline CDR1 reads LNHNV; CDR2 reads YYDKDF (reference sequence). There are 15 residues in the CDR3.

This clonotype was picked up a small number of times. V and J are TRBV15 and TRBJ2-7; 8 bases are shared with TRBD1. The CDR3 contains 14 residues. V trimming: 2 bases; J trimming: 6 bases; junction bases outside the gene matches: 6. Per the germline V gene, CDR1 is LNHNV and CDR2 is YYDKDF (reference sequence). This CDR3 is CATSRPTTGGEQYF. Here the CDR3 DNA reads TGTGCCACCAGCAGACCGACAACAGGGGGCGAGCAGTACTTC.

This clonotype was seen at least ten times. The rearrangement joins TRBV7-2 to TRBJ2-3, with 14 nucleotides matching TRBD2. CDR3 length: 16 residues. Germline CDR1 SGHTA, CDR2 FQGNSA. The ends lost 5 bases at V and 3 bases at J; junction bases unmatched: 4. CDR3 coding DNA: TGTGCCAGCAGCCCCGGGACTAGCGGGGGAACAGATACGCAGTATTTT. The encoded protein is CASSPGTSGGTDTQYF. The full variable domain, in which reference TRBV7-2 and TRBJ2-3 provide the parts outside the CDR3, is GAGVSQSPSNKVTEKGKDVELRCDPISGHTALYWYRQSLGQGLEFLIYFQGNSAPDKSGLPSDRFSAERTGGSVSTLTIQRTQQEDSAVYLCASSPGTSGGTDTQYFGPGTRLTVL.

This rearrangement joins TRBV4-3 to TRBJ2-2, with TRBD2 as a possible D gene (6 bases). Trimming left V 4 bases short and J 0 bases short, with 12 bases between. Germline loops: CDR1 LGHNA, CDR2 YSLEER. This CDR3 comprises 16 residues. In DNA form, the CDR3 reads TGCGCCAGCAGCCGAGGTAGCGGCGCGAACACCGGGGAGCTGTTTTTT. Translated: CASSRGSGANTGELFF.

This clonotype was observed a handful of times. This sequence joins TRBV29-1 and TRBJ2-1; D is perhaps TRBD1 (5 bases). Trimming pared 6 bases from V and 13 bases from J, leaving 16 bases between. This CDR3 contains 11 residues. The V gene's germline CDR1 is SQVTM and CDR2 ANQGSEA. This chain's CDR3 is CSVDQGIDQFF. The CDR3 DNA is TGCAGCGTCGACCAGGGAATCGATCAGTTCTTC.

V usage is TRBV20-1 and J usage is TRBJ2-7; D remains unclear. The CDR3 has 14 residues. Germline CDR1 and CDR2: DFQATT and SNEGSKA (reference sequence). The V gene lost 5 bases and the J gene lost 0 bases, with 14 bases spanning the gap. The CDR3 loop reads CSAPFFSASYEQYF. The DNA of the CDR3 is TGCAGTGCTCCCTTCTTTTCAGCCTCCTACGAGCAGTACTTC.

This clonotype has just a few counts. The rearrangement uses TRBV5-6 and TRBJ1-5; 8 positions agree with TRBD1. The CDR3 runs to 15 residues. The junction had 8 bases not matched to a gene; V was cut back by 3 bases and J by 6 bases. Germline lookup yields CDR1 SGHDT and CDR2 YYEEEE. In nucleotides, the CDR3 is TGTGCCAGCAGCTCAAGGACAGGGACCGTTCAGCCCCAGCATTTT. It encodes CASSSRTGTVQPQHF.

This clonotype turned up a few times. This chain links TRBV25-1 with TRBJ2-1, with D perhaps TRBD1 (6 bases). CDR1 is MGHDK, CDR2 SYGVNS, per germline. Trimming took 0 bases from V and 7 from J, leaving 10 bases between them. The CDR3 is made up of 14 amino acids. In DNA form, the CDR3 reads TGTGCCAGCAGTGAATATAACAGGGAGAATGAGCAGTTCTTC. Residues: CASSEYNRENEQFF.

This clonotype has at least ten counts. This chain uses TRBV12-3 or TRBV12-4 with TRBJ1-4; D gene uncertain. V was shortened by 7 bases and J by 3 bases, with 3 bases between the two germline ends. The CDR3 extends over 11 amino acids. The CDR3 region is CASTSNEKLFF. CDR3 DNA sequence: TGTGCCAGCACCTCTAATGAAAAACTGTTTTTT.

This clonotype was detected only a few times. J is TRBJ2-7 and V is TRBV28; D is uncertain. The ends were cut back, 6 bases at V and 3 bases at J, with 9 bases in the middle. The CDR3 contains 12 residues. Per the germline V gene, CDR1 is MDHEN and CDR2 is SYDVKM. CDR3 in DNA: TGTGCCAGCAGCTCGGGCCTCTACGAGCAGTACTTC. Amino acid sequence: CASSSGLYEQYF.

In its sample, this clonotype was seen many times. V and J are TRBV9 and TRBJ2-3; D ambiguous. The CDR3 loop spans 14 amino acids. V was clipped by 2 bases and J by 4 bases, with 11 bases between them. Per germline, CDR1 SGDLS and CDR2 YYNGEE. The CDR3 sequence: CASSVYVSADTQYF. CDR3 nucleotides: TGTGCCAGCAGCGTGTACGTTTCGGCAGATACGCAGTATTTT.

This clonotype was counted at least ten times. This chain uses TRBV9 with TRBJ1-3; D remains unclear. V was pared by 1 base and J by 0 bases, with 11 bases between. The CDR3 has 16 residues. CDR1 is SGDLS, CDR2 YYNGEE, per germline. CDR3 sequence (DNA): TGTGCCAGCAGCGTACGGTCTGGAGACTCTGGAAACACCATATATTTT. Protein sequence: CASSVRSGDSGNTIYF.

In this sample, this clonotype turned up many times. The chain employs TRBV27 and TRBJ1-6; D call uncertain. The germline CDR1 and CDR2 sequences are MNHEY and SMNVEV (reference sequence). This CDR3 spans 13 amino acids. Trimming left V 0 bases short and J 11 bases short, with 8 bases between. The DNA for the CDR3 is TGTGCCAGCAGTTTATCGTGGGAAGCACCCCTCCACTTT. This codes for CASSLSWEAPLHF.